This T cell receptor beta chain was documented in a study of a mutant IDH1 vaccine in newly diagnosed glioma (dated by TCRdb to about 2021). Notes on the research overall: Eight vaccinations were administered to patients in weeks 1, 3, 5, 7, 11, 15, 19 and 23, corresponding to visits V03 through V10. Before enrollment, most patients had been given radiochemotherapy with temozolomide as standard therapy, while the rest had received either radiotherapy alone or temozolomide alone. In the chemotherapy-containing groups, vaccination started alongside temozolomide cycles, whereas in patients who had radiotherapy alone it started 4-6 weeks after radiotherapy. Six visits were used for peripheral blood collection: V03 (baseline), V05, V07, V10, V12 and V13. Of the 32 patients who were treated, around 60% were male and about 40% were female, and the mean age was about 37 years. Longitudinal TCRB deep sequencing was done for fewer than 30 treated patients, wherever samples were available for exploratory analyses.

The CDR3 numbers 13 residues from cysteine through phenylalanine. Only CDR3 DNA is held: 39 bases, read in frame from base 1. V and J are truncated by 0 bases and 6 bases respectively, leaving an intervening sequence of 10 bases. From the germline V gene (reference sequence), CDR1 is SGHNT and CDR2 is YYREEE. Library prep was done by the immunoSEQ multiplex PCR assay. Following the manufacturer's protocol, the hsTCRB Kit was used to amplify rearranged TCR beta chain sequences. An Illumina MiSeq was used to sequence the TCRB libraries. The paper's processing steps were these. The kit vendor's proprietary platform handled demultiplexing, trimming and gene mapping. The clones in this table, taken by TCRdb from immuneACCESS, are in-frame only. Not every clone is retained; where verified, under half of the shortfall comes from an unresolved V gene, and the cause of the rest is unknown. D and trimming come from the DNA, and the V and J calls and clone size come from that table. The sample records about 38,000 clones, roughly 79% of which are singletons. The ten largest clones capture about 5.2% of the sample.

The sample's time point, from its label and the paper: week 23, last vaccination. Each vaccine dose, consisting of 300 ug of a 20-mer mutant IDH1 peptide in Montanide, was administered subcutaneously with topical imiquimod. All donors had newly diagnosed IDH1-mutant astrocytomas of WHO grade 3 or 4 that showed loss of nuclear ATRX. The samples were drawn from NOA16, a multicentre, single-arm, open-label phase I trial in Germany that tested a mutant IDH1 peptide vaccine in humans for the first time. Genomic DNA for TCRB sequencing was isolated from EDTA blood with the DNeasy Blood and Tissue Kit. A note on this clone: This clone's antigen is unknown. Base qualities were left out, and no much larger clone turns up one base away.

What the authors observed across the whole study: Vaccine-induced immune responses across multiple MHC alleles were detected in approximately 93% of patients. The authors noted that analyses of patient blood samples could not be reproduced because of sample limitations. PBMC samples for TCRB deep sequencing were selected based on availability. Changes in the top peripheral T cell clonotypes picked up by TCRB sequencing did not appear to be linked to pseudoprogression.

The TCR originated in a man in his forties or fifties with glioma. The rearranged segments are TRBV5-4 and TRBJ2-7; a confident D gene designation cannot be given. Sequences were derived from PBMCs, sampled from a glioma patient whose treatment included an IDH1 peptide vaccine. The nucleotide sequence is given as TGTGCCAGCAGCTTGGCCGGTACGCGCGAGCAGTACTTC. This yields the protein CASSLAGTREQYF.